A selection of T cell receptor beta chains follows, all from one sample in a study of neurological immune-mediated disorders. TCRdb reprocessed the 5' RACE reads via MiXCR and lists one record per CDR3 protein. The table records about 46,000 distinct CDR3 sequences, around 3.3% of them present only once. The sample taken for sequencing was PBMCs. Receptors originate from a woman aged 50 to 60 with multiple sclerosis. CDR3s include the opening cysteine and the closing phenylalanine or tryptophan. The D gene is left open where the match is weak. Rows give clone size only sometimes, using once, few, many, or a class for an expanded clone.

clone_size j_call d_call v_call cdr3_nt cdr3_aa
many TRBJ2-2 . TRBV5-1 TGCGCCAGCAGCTTTGCCGAAACCGGGGAGCTGTTTTTT CASSFAETGELFF
many TRBJ1-4 . TRBV9 TGTGCCAGCAGCGTAGATTCCGGGGGAGGTGAAAAACTGTTTTTT CASSVDSGGGEKLFF
many TRBJ2-1 TRBD2 TRBV7-9 TGTGCCAGCAGCCCCGGGGGCGGGAGGTCCTACAATGAGCAGTTCTTC CASSPGGGRSYNEQFF
many TRBJ2-1 TRBD2 TRBV5-1 TGCGCCAGCAGAATGGGTAAGACTAGCGGGGGGACAGTTTACAATGAGCAGTTCTTC CASRMGKTSGGTVYNEQFF
many TRBJ2-7 TRBD2 TRBV20-1 TGCAGTGCTGGGACTAGCGGTAGAGGAAAGTACTTC CSAGTSGRGKYF
few TRBJ2-7 . TRBV3-1 TGTGACAGCAGCAAAGATCGAGGCGAGCAGTACTTC CDSSKDRGEQYF
many TRBJ1-5 . TRBV20-1 TGCAGTGCTAGAGATTTACTTGGTAGCAATCAGCCCCAGCATTTT CSARDLLGSNQPQHF
many TRBJ2-2 TRBD2 TRBV20-1 TGCAGTGCTTGGACTAGCGTAAGGTCCGGGGAGCTGTTTTTT CSAWTSVRSGELFF
many TRBJ1-1 TRBD1 TRBV20-1 TGCAGTGCTAGAGAAAGGGGGCGAGGGGGTGTCACTGAAGCTTTCTTT CSARERGRGGVTEAFF
many TRBJ2-5 TRBD2 TRBV25-1 TGTGCCAGCAGCGGGAGGAGTAGCGGGGGACAAGAGACCCAGTACTTC CASSGRSSGGQETQYF
many TRBJ2-3 . TRBV11-1 TGTGCCAGCAGCTTAAGGTTAACGGCTTCGGCAGATACGCAGTATTTT CASSLRLTASADTQYF
many TRBJ1-1 . TRBV5-1 TGCGCCAGCAGCTTGGCCATAGGGACCACTGAAGCTTTCTTT CASSLAIGTTEAFF
many TRBJ2-1 . TRBV11-2 TGTGCCAGCAGCTCCCCTATTGGGCGCTTGTACAATGAGCAGTTCTTC CASSSPIGRLYNEQFF
many TRBJ1-5 . TRBV20-1 TGCAGTGGTGCCGGTAGCAATCAGCCCCAGCATTTT CSGAGSNQPQHF
many TRBJ2-2 . TRBV7-2 TGTGCCAGCAGCGCTCTACGCGGGGAGCTGTTTTTT CASSALRGELFF
few TRBJ1-2 TRBD1 TRBV5-1 TGCGCCAGCAGCTCGGGCCCGACAGGGCCCAACTATGGCTACACCTTC CASSSGPTGPNYGYTF
many TRBJ2-2 TRBD2 TRBV28 TGTGCCAGCAGACTGCCGGGACTAGCGGGATCCGGGGAGCTGTTTTTT CASRLPGLAGSGELFF
many TRBJ1-1 . TRBV12-3/TRBV12-4 TGTGCCAGCAGTTTAAGGCCTGTTTCTCGGAGCACGAACACTGAAGCTTTCTTT CASSLRPVSRSTNTEAFF
many TRBJ2-3 TRBD2 TRBV12-3/TRBV12-4 TGTGCCAGCACCCCTTATACTAGCGGGCCAGATACGCAGTATTTT CASTPYTSGPDTQYF
many TRBJ1-2 . TRBV4-1 TGCGCCAGCAGCCAGGACGGTCTTTCCCGCTACACCTTC CASSQDGLSRYTF
many TRBJ2-2 TRBD1 TRBV2 TGTGCCAGCAGACCCAGGGGGAATGGATACACCGGGGAGCTGTTTTTT CASRPRGNGYTGELFF
many TRBJ2-3 TRBD2 TRBV4-2 TGTGCCAGCAGCCAAGGACTAGCGGGAGGGCCGGGCACAGATACGCAGTATTTT CASSQGLAGGPGTDTQYF
many TRBJ1-5 . TRBV20-1 TGCAGTGCTAGAGATGGGGAAAGCAATCAGCCCCAGCATTTT CSARDGESNQPQHF
many TRBJ2-5 . TRBV10-2 TGCGCCAGCAGTGTTCTGGGAGGAGAGACCCAGTACTTC CASSVLGGETQYF
many TRBJ2-7 . TRBV28 TGTGCCAGCAGGGACAGCGAAGTTACCTACGAGCAGTACTTC CASRDSEVTYEQYF
many TRBJ2-3 . TRBV5-6 TGTGCCAGCAGCCCCGGACTATTAAGCACAGATACGCAGTATTTT CASSPGLLSTDTQYF
many TRBJ2-1 . TRBV12-3/TRBV12-4 TGTGCCAGCAGTTTGATGGGGTTACCTTACAATGAGCAGTTCTTC CASSLMGLPYNEQFF
many TRBJ2-5 TRBD2 TRBV7-9 TGTGCCAGCAGCTTAGCAGCGGGGGCGTTAGAGACCCAGTACTTC CASSLAAGALETQYF
few TRBJ1-5 . TRBV12-3/TRBV12-4 TGTGCCAGCAGTTTAGGGGGCACGTATCAGCCCCAGCATTTT CASSLGGTYQPQHF
many TRBJ2-3 . TRBV5-6 TGTGCCAGCAGCTTGGTTCGGCGCTACACAGATACGCAGTATTTT CASSLVRRYTDTQYF
many TRBJ2-7 . TRBV7-2 TGTGCCAGCAGCGTTAGCGTGGCGGACCCCTACGAGCAGTACTTC CASSVSVADPYEQYF
many TRBJ1-6 TRBD1 TRBV12-3/TRBV12-4 TGTGCCAGCAACTCGGGACAGGCTAATTCACCCCTCCACTTT CASNSGQANSPLHF
medium-sized TRBJ2-5 TRBD2 TRBV5-1 TGCGCCAGCAGCTTGGGGACTAGCGGGGTCGAGACCCAGTACTTC CASSLGTSGVETQYF
many TRBJ2-2 TRBD1 TRBV29-1 TGCAGCACCTACCGGGACAGGGACCCCGGGGAGCTGTTTTTT CSTYRDRDPGELFF
many TRBJ1-2 TRBD1 TRBV5-1 TGCGCCAGCAGACCCGCGCCGAAGACCGGGACAGGGGGCAACGGCTACACCTTC CASRPAPKTGTGGNGYTF
many TRBJ2-1 TRBD2 TRBV7-2 TGTGCCAGCAGCTTAGCCGGTAGCGGGAGGTTCAATGAGCAGTTCTTC CASSLAGSGRFNEQFF
many TRBJ2-7 . TRBV9 TGTGCCAGCAGTCCCACAGGGAACTCCTACGAGCAGTACTTC CASSPTGNSYEQYF
many TRBJ2-2 . TRBV5-1 TGCGCCAGCAGTGCAGGGTCCACCGGGGAGCTGTTTTTT CASSAGSTGELFF
. TRBJ1-1 . TRBV20-1 TGCAGTGCTAGAAGGGCCAGCGGGAACACTGAAGCTTTCTTT CSARRASGNTEAFF
many TRBJ2-7 . TRBV7-8 TGTGCCAGCAGCTTGGCCGGGGCTGGGGCGCGCGAGCAGTACTTC CASSLAGAGAREQYF
. TRBJ2-2 . TRBV5-1 TGCGCCAGCAGCTTAGTGGGAGGGAACACCGGGGAGCTGTTTTTT CASSLVGGNTGELFF
many TRBJ2-7 . TRBV28 TGTGCCAGCAGCCCCCGCAAAGTCCTCTACGAGCAGTACTTC CASSPRKVLYEQYF
many TRBJ2-5 . TRBV7-3 TGTGCCAGCAGCCCCGTGGGACGGGCCCAAGAGACCCAGTACTTC CASSPVGRAQETQYF
many TRBJ2-1 . TRBV11-2 TGTGCCAGCAGCTTGATCGAGGCCTCCTACAATGAGCAGTTCTTC CASSLIEASYNEQFF
many TRBJ1-1 . TRBV18 TGTGCCAGCTCACCAGGGGGAGTGAACACTGAAGCTTTCTTT CASSPGGVNTEAFF
many TRBJ2-2 . TRBV10-2 TGCGCCAGCAACCTCGCGACAGGCACCGGGGAGCTGTTTTTT CASNLATGTGELFF
many TRBJ2-3 TRBD2 TRBV20-1 TGCAGTGCTAGCGGTAGCGGGAGGGCCTTGAGAGATACGCAGTATTTT CSASGSGRALRDTQYF
. TRBJ2-7 TRBD1 TRBV24-1 TGTGCCACCAGTGACCCACGGGACAGCTCCTACGAGCAGTACTTC CATSDPRDSSYEQYF
many TRBJ2-2 . TRBV5-1 TGCGCCAGCAGGGGAGTCACCGGGGAGCTGTTTTTT CASRGVTGELFF
few TRBJ2-2 . TRBV30 TGTGCCTGGAGCCTAGGGCTGGTTAGTCGCGGCACCGGGGAGCTGTTTTTT CAWSLGLVSRGTGELFF
many TRBJ2-7 . TRBV20-1 TGCAGTGCTAGAGATCCCGGGTTAGGGGGGTGGGAGCAGTACTTC CSARDPGLGGWEQYF
many TRBJ2-1 TRBD1 TRBV5-1 TGCGCCAGCAGCTCCGGGACAGGGCTTAATGAGCAGTTCTTC CASSSGTGLNEQFF
many TRBJ2-3 . TRBV29-1 TGCAGCGTTGGGGCTAGCCGGAGCACAGATACGCAGTATTTT CSVGASRSTDTQYF